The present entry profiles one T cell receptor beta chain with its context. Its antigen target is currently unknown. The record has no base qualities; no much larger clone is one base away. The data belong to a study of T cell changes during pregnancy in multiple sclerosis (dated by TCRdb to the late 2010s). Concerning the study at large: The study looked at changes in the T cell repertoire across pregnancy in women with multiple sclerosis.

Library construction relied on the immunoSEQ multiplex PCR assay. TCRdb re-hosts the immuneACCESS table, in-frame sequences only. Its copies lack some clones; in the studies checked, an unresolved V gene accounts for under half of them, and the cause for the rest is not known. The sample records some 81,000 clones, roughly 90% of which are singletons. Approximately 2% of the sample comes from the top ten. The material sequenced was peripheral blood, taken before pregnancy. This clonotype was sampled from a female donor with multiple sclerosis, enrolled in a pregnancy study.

The CDR3 in this case is CASRTFTTNEKLFF. The nucleotide sequence reads as follows: TGCGCCAGTAGGACATTTACAACTAATGAAAAACTGTTTTTT. The V gene is TRBV4-1 and the J gene is TRBJ1-4; the best D guess is TRBD1, with 5 bases matching. V drops 9 bases and J drops 0 bases, leaving 11 bases in between. From the cysteine up to the phenylalanine, the CDR3 has a length of 14 residues. Just the 42-base CDR3 DNA is kept, in frame starting at base 1. As encoded in the germline V gene, CDR1 is MGHRA while CDR2 is YSYEKL.